Each of the 16 T cell receptor beta chains below was sequenced from the same sample in a study of blood T cell repertoires in COVID-19. The repertoire was sequenced with immunoSEQ multiplex PCR; TCRdb's copy has only in-frame clones and lacks some. The sample has 56,000 or so clones, 85% seen once. The specimen was peripheral blood. The source is a human donor in a cohort sampled during active COVID-19.

This chain links TRBV19 with TRBJ2-6; no firm D call. Germline V gene data show CDR1 as LNHDA and CDR2 as SQIVND (reference sequence). The CDR3 has 13 amino acids. Trimming took 9 bases from V and 0 from J, leaving 6 bases between them. CDR3 nucleotide sequence: TGTGCCAGCTCAGACTCTGGGGCCAACGTCCTGACTTTC. Protein: CASSDSGANVLTF.

This chain links TRBV4-2 with TRBJ2-5; TRBD2 matches at 8 bases. CDR1 is LGHNA, CDR2 YNFKEQ, per germline. The CDR3 length is 17 residues. Trimming cost V 0 bases and J 2 bases; bases outside gene matches: 8. The CDR3 loop reads CASSQDKIKRGQETQYF. For the CDR3, the DNA is TGTGCCAGCAGCCAAGATAAGATCAAGCGGGGGCAAGAGACCCAGTACTTC.

In DNA, the CDR3 is TGTGCCAGCAGTAAGTTCGGGACATTCGAGCAGTTCTTC. Protein product: CASSKFGTFEQFF. The gene calls are TRBV25-1 and TRBJ2-1, with D perhaps TRBD1 (6 bases). CDR1 is MGHDK and CDR2 is SYGVNS in the germline V gene. This CDR3 comprises 13 residues. V was clipped by 5 bases and J by 10 bases, with 15 bases between them.

This chain uses TRBV10-3 with TRBJ1-2; weak D call: TRBD1 (5 bases). CDR3 length equals 15 residues. V lost 0 bases, J lost 6 bases, and 14 bases lay in between. The germline V gene has CDR1 ENHRY and CDR2 SYGVKD. CDR3 bases: TGTGCCATCAGTGAGTCGCGCAGGGAAAGGGATGGCTACACCTTC. Residues: CAISESRRERDGYTF.

The V gene is TRBV5-1, the J gene TRBJ2-3; 9 positions agree with TRBD2. The CDR3 has 17 amino acids. The V gene's germline CDR1 is SGHRS and CDR2 YFSETQ. V was clipped by 4 bases and J by 2 bases; unmatched bases: 11. The CDR3 coding sequence is TGCGCCAGCAGCACTGGGGCTAGCGGGATTATCACAGATACGCAGTATTTT. Translating it yields CASSTGASGIITDTQYF.

The chain couples TRBV30 to TRBJ2-7; 7 bases align to TRBD2. The CDR3 is 13 residues long. J gave up 2 bases and V 2 bases, and 3 bases lay outside the gene matches. The germline V gene encodes CDR1 GTSNPN and CDR2 SVGIG (reference sequence). CDR3 sequence: CAWSRAGAYEQYF. CDR3 nucleotides: TGTGCCTGGAGTAGGGCGGGGGCCTACGAGCAGTACTTC.

The V call is TRBV7-8, the J call TRBJ1-1; 10 nucleotides match TRBD1. This CDR3 comprises 14 residues. V lost 0 bases to trimming and J lost 10 bases; unmatched junction nucleotides: 5. Per germline, CDR1 SGHVS and CDR2 FQNEAQ. CDR3 sequence: CASSLAGTGVGAFF. CDR3 bases: TGTGCCAGCAGCTTAGCAGGGACAGGGGTTGGAGCTTTCTTT.

The sample holds a few counts of this clone. The chain has TRBV28 and TRBJ1-1; tentatively, D is TRBD1 (5 bases). The CDR3 runs 13 residues. The V end was cut by 6 bases, the J end by 0 bases, with 8 bases between. Germline assignment: CDR1 MDHEN and CDR2 SYDVKM. The CDR3 loop reads CASSRQMNTEAFF. DNA of the CDR3: TGTGCCAGCAGCAGACAGATGAACACTGAAGCTTTCTTT.

The chain carries TRBV5-1 and TRBJ1-1; tentative D call: TRBD1 (6 bases). Germline V gives CDR1 SGHRS, CDR2 YFSETQ. The length of the CDR3 is 14 residues. Trimming stripped 7 bases from V and 1 base from J, with 14 bases between. The CDR3 is CASAAGAANTEAFF. The CDR3, as DNA: TGCGCCAGCGCTGCAGGGGCCGCGAACACTGAAGCTTTCTTT.

The gene calls are TRBV4-2 and TRBJ2-2, with D possibly matching TRBD2 (5 bases). The germline V gene encodes CDR1 LGHNA and CDR2 YNFKEQ. The V gene lost 3 bases and the J gene lost 3 bases, with 17 bases spanning the gap. This CDR3 region has 17 residues. The CDR3 reads CASSQEPLALYTGELFF. CDR3 DNA sequence: TGTGCCAGCAGCCAGGAACCGCTAGCCCTCTACACCGGGGAGCTGTTTTTT.

The chain combines TRBV4-1 with TRBJ1-4; 8 bases map to TRBD1. V trimming: 4 bases; J trimming: 5 bases; junction bases outside the gene matches: 6. The germline V gene has CDR1 MGHRA and CDR2 YSYEKL. The CDR3 sequence is 15 residues long. CDR3 in DNA: TGCGCCAGCAGCCTTATGACAGGGGCGAATGAAAAACTGTTTTTT. Protein: CASSLMTGANEKLFF.

The chain combines TRBV28 with TRBJ2-1, with 8 bases lining up with TRBD2. This CDR3 spans 14 amino acids. V lost 6 bases and J lost 5; bases outside the gene matches: 6. Germline values: CDR1 MDHEN, CDR2 SYDVKM. CDR3 DNA: TGTGCCAGCAGACTAAGCGGGAGCAACAATGAGCAGTTCTTC. This encodes CASRLSGSNNEQFF.

In its sample, this clone was seen a few times. V gene TRBV18 combines with J gene TRBJ1-1; TRBD1 agrees at 8 bases. The germline gives CDR1 KGHSH, CDR2 LQKENI. J gave up 2 bases and V 6 bases, and 8 bases lay outside the gene matches. CDR3 length: 15 amino acids. The CDR3 reads CASSLSAGGNTEAFF. CDR3 nucleotide sequence: TGTGCCAGCTCCCTGTCGGCAGGGGGCAACACTGAAGCTTTCTTT. The whole variable domain, remainder taken from reference TRBV18 and TRBJ1-1, is NAGVMQNPRHLVRRRGQEARLRCSPMKGHSHVYWYRQLPEEGLKFMVYLQKENIIDESGMPKERFSAEFPKEGPSILRIQQVVRGDSAAYFCASSLSAGGNTEAFFGQGTRLTVV.

This chain joins TRBV16 and TRBJ1-2; perhaps TRBD1 as D (5 bases). The CDR3 has 16 amino acids. Trimming took 2 bases from V and 1 from J, leaving 14 bases between them. Per germline, CDR1 KGHSY and CDR2 FQNENV. This CDR3 reads CASSQRSGSNNYGYTF. Here the CDR3 DNA reads TGTGCCAGCAGCCAACGTTCAGGGTCAAATAACTATGGCTACACCTTC.

CDR3 nucleotides: TGTGCCAGCCAAAACAGGGAATCCTACGAGCAGTACTTC. Its protein product is CASQNRESYEQYF. The V gene is TRBV28, the J gene TRBJ2-7; D is possibly TRBD1 (6 bases). Germline V CDR1 and CDR2: MDHEN, SYDVKM. The CDR3 has 13 residues. V lost 8 bases to trimming and J lost 1 base, with 12 bases between them. Based on the CDR3 plus reference TRBV28 and TRBJ2-7, the full variable domain is DVKVTQSSRYLVKRTGEKVFLECVQDMDHENMFWYRQDPGLGLRLIYFSYDVKMKEKGDIPEGYSVSREKKERFSLILESASTNQTSMYLCASQNRESYEQYFGPGTRLTVT.

This chain links TRBV27 with TRBJ1-1, with 7 bases identical to TRBD1. The CDR3 covers 13 residues. V trimming: 2 bases; J trimming: 12 bases; junction bases outside the gene matches: 9. The germline gives CDR1 MNHEY, CDR2 SMNVEV (reference sequence). The CDR3 region is CASSLGDRGITFF. The CDR3 DNA is TGTGCCAGCAGTTTAGGGGACAGAGGGATAACTTTCTTT.